One sample yielded the 2 T cell receptor beta chains listed below, sequenced in a study of T cell responses to AZD1222 COVID-19 vaccine. Sequenced by immunoSEQ multiplex PCR; TCRdb stores in-frame clones only, minus some. The repertoire holds fewer than 200,000 clones, with 88% as singletons. Specimen: peripheral blood, collected 28 days after the second AZD1222 dose. All receptors derive from an adult who received the AZD1222 COVID-19 vaccine.

The V gene is TRBV20-1, the J gene TRBJ1-2; D is undetermined. The V gene lost 0 bases and the J gene lost 8 bases, with 7 bases spanning the gap. Germline V gene data show CDR1 as DFQATT and CDR2 as SNEGSKA (reference sequence). CDR3 length equals 11 residues. This CDR3 is CSARDPRGYTF. The DNA for the CDR3 is TGCAGTGCTAGAGACCCTCGGGGCTACACCTTC.

The chain employs TRBV7-2 and TRBJ2-1; 9 bases line up with TRBD2. V shed 1 base and J 4 bases; nucleotides not matched to a gene: 5. Germline assignment: CDR1 SGHTA and CDR2 FQGNSA. CDR3 length: 16 residues. In DNA form, the CDR3 reads TGTGCCAGCAGCTTAGTGCGACTAGCGGTTTACAATGAGCAGTTCTTC. Translated, it gives CASSLVRLAVYNEQFF.